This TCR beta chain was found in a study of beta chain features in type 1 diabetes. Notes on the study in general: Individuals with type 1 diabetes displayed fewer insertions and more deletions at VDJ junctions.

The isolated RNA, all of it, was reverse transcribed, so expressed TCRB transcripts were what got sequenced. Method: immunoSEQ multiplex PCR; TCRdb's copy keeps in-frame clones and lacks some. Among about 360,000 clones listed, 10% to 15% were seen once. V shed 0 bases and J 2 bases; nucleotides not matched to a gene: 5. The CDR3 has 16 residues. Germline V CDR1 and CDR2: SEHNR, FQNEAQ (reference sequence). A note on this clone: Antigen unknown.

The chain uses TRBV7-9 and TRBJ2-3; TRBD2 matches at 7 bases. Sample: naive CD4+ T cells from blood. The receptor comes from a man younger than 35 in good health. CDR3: CASSLAQLADTDTQYF. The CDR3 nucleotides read TGTGCCAGCAGCTTAGCGCAGCTAGCGGACACAGATACGCAGTATTTT.